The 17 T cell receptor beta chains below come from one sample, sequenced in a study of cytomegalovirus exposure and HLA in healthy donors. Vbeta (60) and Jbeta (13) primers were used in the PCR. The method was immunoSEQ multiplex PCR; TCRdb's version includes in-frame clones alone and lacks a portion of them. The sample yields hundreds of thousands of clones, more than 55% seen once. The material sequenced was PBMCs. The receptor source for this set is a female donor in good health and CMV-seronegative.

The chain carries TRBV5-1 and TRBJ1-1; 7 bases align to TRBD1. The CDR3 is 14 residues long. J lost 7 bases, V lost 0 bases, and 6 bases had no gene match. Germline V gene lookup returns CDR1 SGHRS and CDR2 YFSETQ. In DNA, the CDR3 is TGCGCCAGCAGCTTGGGCGGGACAGAACATGAAGCTTTCTTT. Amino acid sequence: CASSLGGTEHEAFF.

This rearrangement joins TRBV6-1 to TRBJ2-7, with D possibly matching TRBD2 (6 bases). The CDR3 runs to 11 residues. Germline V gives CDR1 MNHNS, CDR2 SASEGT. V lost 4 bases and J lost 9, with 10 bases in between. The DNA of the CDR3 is TGTGCCAGCAGTGCGGGAGTGGGGCAGTACTTC. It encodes CASSAGVGQYF.

The CDR3 DNA reads TGTGCCAGCAGTTCTAGCGGGAGGCGGTCCAATGAGCAGTTCTTC. Protein: CASSSSGRRSNEQFF. The chain links TRBV5-4 to TRBJ2-1, with 11 bases that match TRBD2. Germline CDR1 is SGHNT and CDR2 is YYREEE (reference sequence). CDR3 length: 15 residues. J gave up 6 bases and V 5 bases, and 7 bases lay outside the gene matches.

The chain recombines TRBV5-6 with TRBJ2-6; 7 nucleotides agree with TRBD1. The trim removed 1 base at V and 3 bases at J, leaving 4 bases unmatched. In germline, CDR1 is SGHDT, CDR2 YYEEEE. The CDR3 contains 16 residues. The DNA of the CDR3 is TGTGCCAGCAGCTTGAGACAGGGACATGGGGCCAACGTCCTGACTTTC. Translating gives CASSLRQGHGANVLTF.

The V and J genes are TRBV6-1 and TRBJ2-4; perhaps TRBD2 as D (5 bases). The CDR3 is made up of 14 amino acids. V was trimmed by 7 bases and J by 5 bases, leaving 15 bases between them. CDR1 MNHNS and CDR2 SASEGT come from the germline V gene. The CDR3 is CASTGTGRENIQYF. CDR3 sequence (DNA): TGTGCCAGCACCGGTACTGGGCGGGAAAACATTCAGTACTTC.

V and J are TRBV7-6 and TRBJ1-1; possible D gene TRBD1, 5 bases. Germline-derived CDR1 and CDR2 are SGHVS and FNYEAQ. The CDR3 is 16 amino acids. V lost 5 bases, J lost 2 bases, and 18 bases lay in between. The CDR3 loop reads CASSHGSGTGNTEAFF. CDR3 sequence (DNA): TGTGCCAGCAGCCACGGTTCAGGGACTGGAAACACTGAAGCTTTCTTT. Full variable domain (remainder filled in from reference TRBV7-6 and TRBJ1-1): GAGVSQSPRYKVTKRGQDVALRCDPISGHVSLYWYRQALGQGPEFLTYFNYEAQQDKSGLPNDRFSAERPEGSISTLTIQRTEQRDSAMYRCASSHGSGTGNTEAFFGQGTRLTVV.

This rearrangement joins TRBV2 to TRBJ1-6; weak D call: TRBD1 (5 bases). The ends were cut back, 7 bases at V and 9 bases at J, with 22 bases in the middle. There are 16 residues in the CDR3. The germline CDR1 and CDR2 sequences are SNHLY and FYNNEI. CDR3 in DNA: TGTGCCAGCATTAACGGGCGAAGGGGCGTATCTTCACCCCTCCACTTT. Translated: CASINGRRGVSSPLHF.

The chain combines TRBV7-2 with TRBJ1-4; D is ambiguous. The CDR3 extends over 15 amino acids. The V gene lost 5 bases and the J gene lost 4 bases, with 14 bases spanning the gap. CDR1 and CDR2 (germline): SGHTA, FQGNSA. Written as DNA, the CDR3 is TGTGCCAGCAGCCTCCGGGGATCCCGTAATGAAAAACTGTTTTTT. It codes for CASSLRGSRNEKLFF.

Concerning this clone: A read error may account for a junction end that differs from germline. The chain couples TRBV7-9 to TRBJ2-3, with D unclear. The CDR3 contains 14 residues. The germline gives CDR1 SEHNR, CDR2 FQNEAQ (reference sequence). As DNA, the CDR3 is TGTGCCGGCAGCTTAACTATGATCACAGATACGCAGTATTTT. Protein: CAGSLTMITDTQYF.

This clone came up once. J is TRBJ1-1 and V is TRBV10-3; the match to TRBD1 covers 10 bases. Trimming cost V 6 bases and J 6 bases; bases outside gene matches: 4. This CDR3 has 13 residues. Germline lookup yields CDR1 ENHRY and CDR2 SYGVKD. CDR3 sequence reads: CAIRGQGFAEAFF. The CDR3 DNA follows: TGTGCCATCAGGGGACAGGGGTTCGCTGAAGCTTTCTTT.

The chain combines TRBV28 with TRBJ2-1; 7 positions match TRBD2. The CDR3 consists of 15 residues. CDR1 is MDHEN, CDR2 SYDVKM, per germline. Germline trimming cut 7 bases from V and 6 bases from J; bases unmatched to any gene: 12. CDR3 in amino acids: CASTTGLADINEQFF. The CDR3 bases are TGTGCCAGCACCACGGGGCTAGCGGATATCAATGAGCAGTTCTTC.

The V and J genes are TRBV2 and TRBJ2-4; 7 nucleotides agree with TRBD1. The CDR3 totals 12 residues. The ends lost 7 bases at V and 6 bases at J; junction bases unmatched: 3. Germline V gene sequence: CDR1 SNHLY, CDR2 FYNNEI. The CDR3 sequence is CASTRQGNIQYF. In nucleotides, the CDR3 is TGTGCCAGCACCAGACAGGGAAACATTCAGTACTTC.

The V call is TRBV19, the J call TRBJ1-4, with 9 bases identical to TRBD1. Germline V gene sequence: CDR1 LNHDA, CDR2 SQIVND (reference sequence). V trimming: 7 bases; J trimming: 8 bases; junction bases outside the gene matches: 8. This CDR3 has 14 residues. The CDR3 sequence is CASNPGTGFEKLFF. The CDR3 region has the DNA TGTGCCAGTAATCCAGGGACAGGGTTCGAAAAACTGTTTTTT. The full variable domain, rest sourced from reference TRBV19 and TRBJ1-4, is DGGITQSPKYLFRKEGQNVTLSCEQNLNHDAMYWYRQDPGQGLRLIYYSQIVNDFQKGDIAEGYSVSREKKESFPLTVTSAQKNPTAFYLCASNPGTGFEKLFFGSGTQLSVL.

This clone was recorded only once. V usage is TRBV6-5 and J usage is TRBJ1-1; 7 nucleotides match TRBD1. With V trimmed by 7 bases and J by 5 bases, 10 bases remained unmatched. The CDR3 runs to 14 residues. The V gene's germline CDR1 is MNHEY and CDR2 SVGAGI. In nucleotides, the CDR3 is TGTGCCAGCATCCTAGGACAGGTCGCGACTGAAGCTTTCTTT. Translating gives CASILGQVATEAFF.

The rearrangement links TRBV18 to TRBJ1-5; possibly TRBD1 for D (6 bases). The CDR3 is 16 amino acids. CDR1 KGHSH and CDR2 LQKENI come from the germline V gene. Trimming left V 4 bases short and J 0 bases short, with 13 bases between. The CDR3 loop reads CASSLRTASSNQPQHF. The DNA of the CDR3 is TGTGCCAGCTCACTCAGGACAGCTTCTAGCAATCAGCCCCAGCATTTT.

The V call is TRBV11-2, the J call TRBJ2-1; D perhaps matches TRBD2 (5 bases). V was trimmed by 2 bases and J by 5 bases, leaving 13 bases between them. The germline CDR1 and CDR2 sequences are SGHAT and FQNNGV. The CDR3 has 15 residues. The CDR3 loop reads CASSLLRTVHNEQFF. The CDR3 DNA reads TGTGCCAGCAGCTTACTAAGGACTGTGCACAATGAGCAGTTCTTC. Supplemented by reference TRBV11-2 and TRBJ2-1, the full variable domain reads EAGVAQSPRYKIIEKRQSVAFWCNPISGHATLYWYQQILGQGPKLLIQFQNNGVVDDSQLPKDRFSAERLKGVDSTLKIQPAKLEDSAVYLCASSLLRTVHNEQFFGPGTRLTVL.

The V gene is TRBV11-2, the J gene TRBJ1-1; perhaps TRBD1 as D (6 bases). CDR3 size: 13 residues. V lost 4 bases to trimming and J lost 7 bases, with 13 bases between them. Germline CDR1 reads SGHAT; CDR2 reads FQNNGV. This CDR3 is CASSSGTRGEAFF. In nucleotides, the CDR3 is TGTGCCAGCAGCTCCGGGACAAGGGGTGAAGCTTTCTTT.